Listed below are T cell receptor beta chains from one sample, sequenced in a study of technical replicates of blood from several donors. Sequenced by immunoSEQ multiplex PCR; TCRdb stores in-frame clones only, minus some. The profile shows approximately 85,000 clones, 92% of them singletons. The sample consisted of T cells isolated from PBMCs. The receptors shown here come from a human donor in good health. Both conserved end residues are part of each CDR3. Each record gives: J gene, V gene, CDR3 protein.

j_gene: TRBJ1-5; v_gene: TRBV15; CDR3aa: CATSRDAASGQPQHF
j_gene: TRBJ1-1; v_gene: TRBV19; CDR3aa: CASIMNTEAFF
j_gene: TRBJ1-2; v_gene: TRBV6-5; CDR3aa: CASRQQGARGYTF
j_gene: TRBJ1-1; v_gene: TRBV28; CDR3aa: CASSLAGYTEAFF
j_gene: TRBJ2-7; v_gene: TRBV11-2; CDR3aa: CASSLDSDSRDYYEQYF
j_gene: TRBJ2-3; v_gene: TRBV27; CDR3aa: CASSTPARTQYF
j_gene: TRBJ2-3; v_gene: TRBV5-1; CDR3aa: CASSSASLLGIRTDTQYF
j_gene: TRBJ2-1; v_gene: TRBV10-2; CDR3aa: CASSSGASYNEQFF
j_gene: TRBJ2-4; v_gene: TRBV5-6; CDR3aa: CASSLGLAKNIQYF
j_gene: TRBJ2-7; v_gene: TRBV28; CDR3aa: CASSRGAYEQYF
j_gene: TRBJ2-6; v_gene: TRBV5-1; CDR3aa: CASSLVGQGTAYGANVLTF
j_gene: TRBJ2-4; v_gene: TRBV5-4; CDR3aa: CASSSRQGGRSAKNIQYF
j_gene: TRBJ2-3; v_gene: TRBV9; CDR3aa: CASSVGPLAGGLGDTQYF
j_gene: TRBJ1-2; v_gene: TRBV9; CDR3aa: CASTGTVTYGYTF
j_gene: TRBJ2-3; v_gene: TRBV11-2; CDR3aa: CASSRSGIGTDTQYF
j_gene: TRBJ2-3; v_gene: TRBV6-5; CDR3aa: CASSFSGLATDTQYF
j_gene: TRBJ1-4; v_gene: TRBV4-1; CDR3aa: CASSQVGESVPANEKLFF
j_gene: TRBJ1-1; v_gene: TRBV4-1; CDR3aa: CASSPKWSEVEGLNTEAFF
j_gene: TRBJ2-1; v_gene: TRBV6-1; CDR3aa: CASSGQMGLADYNEQFF
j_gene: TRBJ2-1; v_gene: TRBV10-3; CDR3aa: CAISGSRGNNEQFF
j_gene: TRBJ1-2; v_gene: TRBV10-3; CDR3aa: CAISGGQGGGYTF
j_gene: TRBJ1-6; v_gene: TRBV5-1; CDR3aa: CASSTGLGGGDSPLHF
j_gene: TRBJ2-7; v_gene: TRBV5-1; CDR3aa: CASSRTVQGWNEQYF
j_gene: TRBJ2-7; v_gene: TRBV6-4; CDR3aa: CASSQNRGSVEQYF
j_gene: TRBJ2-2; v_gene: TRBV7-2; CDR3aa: CASSLVRTSGGTGELFF
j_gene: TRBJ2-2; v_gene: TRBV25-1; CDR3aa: CASSDERNTGELFF
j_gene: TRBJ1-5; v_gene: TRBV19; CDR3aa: CASSTTGGGNQPQHF
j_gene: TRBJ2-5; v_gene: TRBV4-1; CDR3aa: CASSQEAGRGLQETQYF
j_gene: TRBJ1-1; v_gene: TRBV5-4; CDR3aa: CASSLRGVNTEAFF
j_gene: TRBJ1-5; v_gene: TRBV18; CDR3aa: CASSPRQGNQPQHF
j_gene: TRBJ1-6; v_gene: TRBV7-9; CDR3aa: CASNRPGQRNSPLHF
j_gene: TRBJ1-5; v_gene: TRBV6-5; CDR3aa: CASSYARGQPQHF
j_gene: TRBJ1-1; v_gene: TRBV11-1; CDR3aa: CASSLYLGQKAFF
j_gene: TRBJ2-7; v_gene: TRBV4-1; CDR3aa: CASSQKPAAISSYEQYF
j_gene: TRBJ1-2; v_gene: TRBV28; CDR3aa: CASRGQSDGYTF
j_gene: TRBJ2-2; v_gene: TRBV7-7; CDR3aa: CASSQGFLTDTGELFF
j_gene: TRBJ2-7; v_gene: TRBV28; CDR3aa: CASSLTTPYEQYF
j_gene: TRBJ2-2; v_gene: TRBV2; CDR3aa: CASFRTGDTGELFF
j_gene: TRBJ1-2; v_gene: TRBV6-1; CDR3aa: CASSDRYYGYTF
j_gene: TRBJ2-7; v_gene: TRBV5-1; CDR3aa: CASSQGQGASYEQYF
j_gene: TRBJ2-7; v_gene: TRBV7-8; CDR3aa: CASSGRRWQRQIYEQYF